The present TCR beta chain was sequenced within a study of blood T cell repertoires in COVID-19. Germline CDR1 is SGHAT and CDR2 is FQNNGV. The CDR3 has 12 residues. V dropped 6 bases and J dropped 1 base, with 7 bases sitting between them. Only in-frame clones appear in the TCRdb table, and some are missing; sequencing was by immunoSEQ multiplex PCR. The sample lists approximately 200,000 clones, approximately 88% occurring once. The sample consisted of PBMCs or T cells enriched from blood (not recorded which). The sequence derives from a man aged 18 to 30 with acute COVID-19. The chain employs TRBV11-2 and TRBJ2-7; unclear D gene. The CDR3 sequence is CASSPSSYEQYF. In DNA form, the CDR3 reads TGTGCCAGCAGTCCCTCTTCCTACGAGCAGTACTTC.